One T cell receptor beta chain is described in this entry. Its antigen is unknown. The read ends 3 residues before the CDR3 terminus; that terminus is restored from the germline J gene. This entry comes from a study of T cells in women clearing cervical HPV infection (dated by TCRdb to 2016 to 2018). For context, the study as a whole: Cases were 25 women with histologically confirmed HPV16-related CIN3 or worse, including a couple of invasive cancers. Cases had a median age of roughly 30 years compared with about 40 for controls, and baseline characteristics showed no significant differences between the groups. Blood from cases was collected at the visit where the lesion was first found, while blood from controls was collected once the infection could no longer be detected. An exploratory proof-of-principle case-control study, nested within the Guanacaste HPV Natural History Study in Costa Rica, was conducted to compare TCR repertoires across cervical HPV16 outcomes. Because only a few women had HLA typing data, the possibility that HLA type acted as a confounder could not be ruled out. Among cases, blood sampling occurred a median of 149 days after lesion detection, with an interquartile range of about 80 to 200 days. The parent cohort enrolled 10,000 or so women aged 18 or older in Guanacaste, Costa Rica, during about 1993 to 1994 and followed them for more than 6 years. Five blinded duplicates per group were added as quality controls, giving around 60 samples: some 50 participants and roughly 10 replicates. Cases and controls were matched on year of sample collection and on age within five years. The 20 to 25 controls were women who cleared a single incident HPV16 infection within 12 months without developing precancer or cancer. What the work shows at the level of the full study, not this receptor alone: Random forest classifiers that combined richness and V gene abundances separated cases from controls with an estimated AUC of less than 0.85. Because the number of T cells in each sample was unknown, differences in richness could reflect differing T-cell content rather than repertoire biology. Whether associations preceded infection or resulted from infection could not be shown with the cross-sectional design, and effector/memory subsets and HPV-specific T cells were not isolated. CIN3+ cases had significantly higher TCR repertoire richness than controls across sequencing depths, but evenness did not differ between the groups. Cases had lower TRBV6-7 relative abundance than controls (0.11% versus 0.16%; Bonferroni P = 0.0008).

Every participant had a single incident cervical HPV16 infection, and prevalent HPV16 infections were excluded. Cervical HPV DNA was detected by MY09/MY11 PCR, and genotyping was performed by dot-blot hybridization. Roughly 15 mL of heparinized blood was centrifuged, after which the buffy coat was aliquoted, frozen at -30 degrees C, and then stored at -80 degrees C. QIAGEN kits were used to extract genomic DNA from the buffy coat specimens. Reading the germline V gene gives CDR1 SGDLS and CDR2 YYNGEE. The CDR3 contains 12 residues, cysteine and phenylalanine counted. Only the CDR3 bases that were read are kept: 27 of them, in frame from base 1. V drops 7 bases and J drops 4 bases, leaving 11 bases in between. The immunoSEQ assay used multiplex PCR to amplify TCR beta CDR3 regions from an average of about 1,200 ng of genomic DNA per sample. To correct primer bias, the assay used a complete synthetic TCR repertoire to set an amplification baseline. The amplicons were sequenced on the Illumina platform. The authors' analysis ran thus. Sequence errors were corrected by clustering with frequency ratios and a modified nearest-neighbor algorithm, and the sequences were then analyzed in the immunoSEQ Analyzer using IMGT gene definitions. At each rarefaction depth, TCR richness and evenness were averaged across 20 rarefaction repeats, and samples with fewer sequences than that depth were excluded. Wilcoxon rank sum tests with FDR correction were used to compare V, D and J gene relative abundances between the groups. In the blinded duplicates, the intraclass correlation was roughly 96% for TCR richness and averaged about 76% across 60 to 70 gene segments. The table was pulled from immuneACCESS by TCRdb, which kept in-frame rearrangements only. Such tables lose some clones; where checked, under half of the loss comes from unresolved V genes, and the rest has no known cause. V, J and clone size were drawn from that table, and D and trimming were deduced from the DNA. The sample's records list tens of thousands of clones. The top ten hold about 7.1% of the sample.

This TCR was sampled from a woman between 18 and 69 years old with a cervical HPV16 infection that either progressed to CIN3+ or cleared (not recorded which). The rearranged segments are TRBV9 and TRBJ1-2, with TRBD1 as a weak D call on 5 bases. The specimen was blood buffy coat. The CDR3 bases that were read are TGTGCCAGCGTTGGCGGGGGCTATGGC. Its product reads: CASVGGGYG. The full-length CDR3 reads as CASVGGGYGYTF. The CDR3 plus the reference TRBV9 and TRBJ1-2 genes for the other parts give the full variable domain: DSGVTQTPKHLITATGQRVTLRCSPRSGDLSVYWYQQSLDQGLQFLIQYYNGEERAKGNILERFSAQQFPDLHSELNLSSLELGDSALYFCASVGGGYGYTFGSGTRLTVV.